This T cell receptor (beta chain) was recorded in a study of cytomegalovirus exposure and HLA in healthy donors. The donors, nominally healthy at sampling, likely had unrecorded immune exposures. The PCR made use of 60 Vbeta and 13 Jbeta primers. Method: immunoSEQ multiplex PCR; TCRdb's copy keeps in-frame clones and lacks some. Its listing shows 80,000 to 100,000 clones. V lost 4 bases to trimming and J lost 4 bases; unmatched junction nucleotides: 5. The CDR3 totals 15 residues. CDR1 LNHDA and CDR2 SQIVND come from the germline V gene (reference sequence). Sequencing input: PBMCs. This sequence was found in a woman aged 25 to 39 in good health and CMV-seronegative. The V and J genes are TRBV19 and TRBJ1-2; 11 nucleotides match TRBD1. CDR3 in DNA: TGTGCCAGTAGTACCGGGACAGGGGGTCGCTATGGCTACACCTTC. Translating it yields CASSTGTGGRYGYTF.